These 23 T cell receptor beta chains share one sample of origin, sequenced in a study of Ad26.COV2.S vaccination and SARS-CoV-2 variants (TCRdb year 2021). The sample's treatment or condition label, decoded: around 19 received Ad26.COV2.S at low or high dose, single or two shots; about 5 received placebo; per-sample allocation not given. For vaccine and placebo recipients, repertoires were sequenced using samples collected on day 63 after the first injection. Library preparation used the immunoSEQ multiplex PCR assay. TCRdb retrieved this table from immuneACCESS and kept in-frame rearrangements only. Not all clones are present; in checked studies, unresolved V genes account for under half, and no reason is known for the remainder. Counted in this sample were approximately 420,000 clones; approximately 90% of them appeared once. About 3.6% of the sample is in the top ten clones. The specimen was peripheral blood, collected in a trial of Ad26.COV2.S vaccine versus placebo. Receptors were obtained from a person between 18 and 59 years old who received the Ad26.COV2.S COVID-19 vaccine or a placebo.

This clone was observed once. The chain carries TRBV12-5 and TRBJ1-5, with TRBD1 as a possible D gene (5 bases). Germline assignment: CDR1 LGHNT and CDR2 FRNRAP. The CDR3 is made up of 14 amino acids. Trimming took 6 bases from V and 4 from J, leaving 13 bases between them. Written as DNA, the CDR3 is TGTGCTAGTGGAACGGGACGGCCAAATCAGCCCCAGCATTTT. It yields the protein CASGTGRPNQPQHF.

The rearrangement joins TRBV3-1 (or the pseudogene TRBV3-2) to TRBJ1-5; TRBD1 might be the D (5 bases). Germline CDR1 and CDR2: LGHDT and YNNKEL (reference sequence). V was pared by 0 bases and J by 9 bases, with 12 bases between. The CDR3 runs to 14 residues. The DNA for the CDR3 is TGTGCCAGCAGCCAAGACCCGGGGGGGGTGCCCCAGCATTTT. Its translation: CASSQDPGGVPQHF.

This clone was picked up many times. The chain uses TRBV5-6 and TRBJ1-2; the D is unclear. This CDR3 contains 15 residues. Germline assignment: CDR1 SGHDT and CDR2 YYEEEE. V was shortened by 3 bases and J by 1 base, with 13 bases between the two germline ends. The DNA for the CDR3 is TGTGCCAGCAGCTCTGGGGTCACTGATAACTATGGCTACACCTTC. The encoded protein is CASSSGVTDNYGYTF.

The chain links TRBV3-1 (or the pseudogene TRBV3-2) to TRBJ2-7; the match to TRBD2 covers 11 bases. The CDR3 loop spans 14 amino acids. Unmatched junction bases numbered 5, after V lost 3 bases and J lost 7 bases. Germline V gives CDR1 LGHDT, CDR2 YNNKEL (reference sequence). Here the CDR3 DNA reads TGTGCCAGCAGCCAGAGACTAGCGGGGATTGAGCAGTACTTC. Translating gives CASSQRLAGIEQYF.

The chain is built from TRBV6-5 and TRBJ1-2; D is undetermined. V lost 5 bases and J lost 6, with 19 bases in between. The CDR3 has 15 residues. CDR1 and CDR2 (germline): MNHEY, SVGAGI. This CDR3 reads CASSRQKGGIDGYTF. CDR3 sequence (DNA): TGTGCCAGCAGTCGTCAGAAGGGAGGGATCGATGGCTACACCTTC.

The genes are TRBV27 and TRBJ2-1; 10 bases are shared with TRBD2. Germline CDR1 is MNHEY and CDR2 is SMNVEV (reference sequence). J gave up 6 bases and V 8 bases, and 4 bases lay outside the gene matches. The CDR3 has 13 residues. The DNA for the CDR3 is TGTGCCAGCGGGACTAGCGAGTTCAATGAGCAGTTCTTC. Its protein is CASGTSEFNEQFF.

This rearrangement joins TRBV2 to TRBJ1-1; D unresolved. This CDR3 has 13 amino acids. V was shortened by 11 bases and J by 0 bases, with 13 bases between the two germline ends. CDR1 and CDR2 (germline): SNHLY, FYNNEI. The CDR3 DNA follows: TGTGCCGCCTCCCCGGGAGTGAACACTGAAGCTTTCTTT. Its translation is CAASPGVNTEAFF.

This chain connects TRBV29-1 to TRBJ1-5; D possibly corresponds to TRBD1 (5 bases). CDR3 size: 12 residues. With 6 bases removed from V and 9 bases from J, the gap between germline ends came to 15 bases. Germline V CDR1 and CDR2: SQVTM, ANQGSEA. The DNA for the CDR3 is TGCAGCGTCGGGGCCCCGAGCGGGCCCCAGCATTTT. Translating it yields CSVGAPSGPQHF. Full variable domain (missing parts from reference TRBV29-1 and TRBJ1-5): SAVISQKPSRDICQRGTSLTIQCQVDSQVTMMFWYRQQPGQSLTLIATANQGSEATYESGFVIDKFPISRPNLTFSTLTVSNMSPEDSSIYLCSVGAPSGPQHFGDGTRLSIL.

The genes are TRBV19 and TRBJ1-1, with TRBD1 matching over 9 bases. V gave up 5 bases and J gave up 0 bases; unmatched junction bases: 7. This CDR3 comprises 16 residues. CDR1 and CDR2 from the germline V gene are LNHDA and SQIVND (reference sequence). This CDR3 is CASSETGGYMNTEAFF. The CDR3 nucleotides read TGTGCCAGTAGTGAAACAGGGGGCTACATGAACACTGAAGCTTTCTTT. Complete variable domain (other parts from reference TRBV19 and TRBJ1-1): DGGITQSPKYLFRKEGQNVTLSCEQNLNHDAMYWYRQDPGQGLRLIYYSQIVNDFQKGDIAEGYSVSREKKESFPLTVTSAQKNPTAFYLCASSETGGYMNTEAFFGQGTRLTVV.

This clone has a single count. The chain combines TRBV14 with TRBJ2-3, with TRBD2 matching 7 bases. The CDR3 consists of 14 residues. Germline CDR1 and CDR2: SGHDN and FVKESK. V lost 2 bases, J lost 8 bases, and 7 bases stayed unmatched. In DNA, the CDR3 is TGTGCCAGCAGCCAATCAGGGAGGGGTGGTACGCAGTATTTT. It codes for CASSQSGRGGTQYF.

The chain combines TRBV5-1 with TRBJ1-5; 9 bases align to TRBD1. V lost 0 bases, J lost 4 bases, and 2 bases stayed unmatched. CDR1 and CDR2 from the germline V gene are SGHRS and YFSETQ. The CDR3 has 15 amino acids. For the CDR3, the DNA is TGCGCCAGCAGCTTGGAGGGGACAGGGAATCAGCCCCAGCATTTT. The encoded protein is CASSLEGTGNQPQHF.

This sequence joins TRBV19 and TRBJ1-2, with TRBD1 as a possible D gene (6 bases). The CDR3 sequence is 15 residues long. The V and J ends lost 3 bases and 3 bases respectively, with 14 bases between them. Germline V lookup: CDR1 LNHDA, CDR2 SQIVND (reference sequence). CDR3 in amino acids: CASSIEPGHHYGYTF. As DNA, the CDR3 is TGTGCCAGTAGTATTGAGCCGGGACACCACTATGGCTACACCTTC.

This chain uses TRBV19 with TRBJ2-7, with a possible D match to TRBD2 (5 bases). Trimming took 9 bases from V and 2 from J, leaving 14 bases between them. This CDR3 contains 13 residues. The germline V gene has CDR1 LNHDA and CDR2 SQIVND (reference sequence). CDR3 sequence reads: CASSRAAAYEQYF. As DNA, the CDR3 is TGTGCCAGCTCCCGAGCGGCGGCCTACGAGCAGTACTTC.

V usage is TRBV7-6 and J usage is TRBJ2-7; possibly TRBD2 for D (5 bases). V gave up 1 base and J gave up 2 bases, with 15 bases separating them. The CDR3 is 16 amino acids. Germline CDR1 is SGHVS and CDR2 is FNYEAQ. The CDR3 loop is CASSLGPVSGAYEQYF. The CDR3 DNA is TGTGCCAGCAGCTTAGGTCCCGTCAGCGGCGCCTACGAGCAGTACTTC.

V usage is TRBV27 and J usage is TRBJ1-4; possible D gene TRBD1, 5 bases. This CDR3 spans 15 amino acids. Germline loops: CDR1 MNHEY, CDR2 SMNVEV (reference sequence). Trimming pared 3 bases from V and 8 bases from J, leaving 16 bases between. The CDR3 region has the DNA TGTGCCAGCAGTTTGGATCCGTGGGGCGGAGAAAAACTGTTTTTT. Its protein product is CASSLDPWGGEKLFF.

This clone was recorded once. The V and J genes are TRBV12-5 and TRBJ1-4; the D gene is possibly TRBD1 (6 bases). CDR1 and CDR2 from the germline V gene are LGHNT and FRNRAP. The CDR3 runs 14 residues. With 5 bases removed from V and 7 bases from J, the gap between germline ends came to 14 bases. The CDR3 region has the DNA TGTGCTAGTGGTATGGGGGTCAGGGGTGAAAAACTGTTTTTT. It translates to CASGMGVRGEKLFF.

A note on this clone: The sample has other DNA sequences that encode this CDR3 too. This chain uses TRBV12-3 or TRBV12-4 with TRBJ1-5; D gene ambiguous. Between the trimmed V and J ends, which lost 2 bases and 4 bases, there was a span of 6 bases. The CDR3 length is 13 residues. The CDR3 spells CASSLSRNQPQHF. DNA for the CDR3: TGTGCCAGCAGTTTATCTAGGAATCAGCCCCAGCATTTT.

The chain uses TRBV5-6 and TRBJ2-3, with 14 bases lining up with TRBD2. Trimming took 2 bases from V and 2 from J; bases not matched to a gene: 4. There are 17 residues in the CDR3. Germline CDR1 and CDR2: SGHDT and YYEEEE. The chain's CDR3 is CASSFRTSGGFTDTQYF. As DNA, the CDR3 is TGTGCCAGCAGCTTTAGGACTAGCGGGGGGTTCACAGATACGCAGTATTTT.

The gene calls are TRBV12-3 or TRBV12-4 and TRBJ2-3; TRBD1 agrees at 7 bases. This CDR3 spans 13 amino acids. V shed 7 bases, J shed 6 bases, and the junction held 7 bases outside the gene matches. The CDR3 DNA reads TGTGCCAGCACTGGACAGGCCAGGGATACGCAGTATTTT. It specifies CASTGQARDTQYF.

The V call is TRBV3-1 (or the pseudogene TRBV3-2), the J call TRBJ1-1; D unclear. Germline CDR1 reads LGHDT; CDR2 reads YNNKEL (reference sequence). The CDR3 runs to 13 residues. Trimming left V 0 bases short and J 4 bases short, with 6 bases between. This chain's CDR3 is CASSQDKSTEAFF. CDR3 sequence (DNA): TGTGCCAGCAGCCAAGATAAAAGCACTGAAGCTTTCTTT.

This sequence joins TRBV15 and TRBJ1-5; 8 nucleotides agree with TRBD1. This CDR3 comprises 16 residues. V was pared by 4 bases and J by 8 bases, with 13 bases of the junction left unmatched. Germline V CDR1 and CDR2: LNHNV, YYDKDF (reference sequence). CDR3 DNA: TGTGCCACCAGCAAAAGCCAGGGGGCGGTCCACAAGCCCCAGCATTTT. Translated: CATSKSQGAVHKPQHF. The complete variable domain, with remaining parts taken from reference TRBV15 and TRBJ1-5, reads DAMVIQNPRYQVTQFGKPVTLSCSQTLNHNVMYWYQQKSSQAPKLLFHYYDKDFNNEADTPDNFQSRRPNTSFCFLDIRSPGLGDTAMYLCATSKSQGAVHKPQHFGDGTRLSIL.

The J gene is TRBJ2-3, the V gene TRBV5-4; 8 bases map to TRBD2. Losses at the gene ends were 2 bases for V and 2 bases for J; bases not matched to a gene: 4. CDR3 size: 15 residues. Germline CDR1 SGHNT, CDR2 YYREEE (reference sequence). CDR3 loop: CASSFVAGNTDTQYF. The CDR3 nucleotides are TGTGCCAGCAGCTTCGTAGCGGGGAACACAGATACGCAGTATTTT.

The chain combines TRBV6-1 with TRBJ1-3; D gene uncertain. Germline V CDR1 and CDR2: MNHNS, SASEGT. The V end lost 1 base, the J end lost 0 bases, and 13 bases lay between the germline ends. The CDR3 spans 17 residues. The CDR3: CASSEVTSMISGNTIYF. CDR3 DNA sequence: TGTGCCAGCAGTGAAGTGACAAGTATGATCTCTGGAAACACCATATATTTT.